These 25 T cell receptor beta chains were all obtained from the same sample, sequenced in a study of T-cell reconstitution after alpha-beta-depleted transplantation in children. Unique molecular identifiers were built into the TCRbeta library. TCRdb redid the calling of the PCR reads with MiXCR, one entry per CDR3 protein. The sample gives around 370,000 distinct CDR3 sequences, around 10% of which show up once; 2.4% is in the top ten. The starting material was PBMCs from the stem cell graft donor, obtained from the stem cell graft. All receptors derive from a human donor who donated a stem cell graft to a child with acute lymphoblastic leukemia.

This clonotype was observed a handful of times. The chain joins TRBV20-1 to TRBJ2-7; 7 bases are shared with TRBD2. The germline gives CDR1 DFQATT, CDR2 SNEGSKA (reference sequence). The V segment lost 2 bases and the J segment 5 bases; nucleotides outside the gene matches: 6. This CDR3 has 13 amino acids. DNA for the CDR3: TGCAGTGCTAGATGGGAGGGCCACCACGAGCAGTACTTC. It specifies CSARWEGHHEQYF.

At least ten counts were recorded for this clonotype. V gene TRBV7-4 combines with J gene TRBJ2-5, with 7 bases identical to TRBD2. V shed 4 bases and J 5 bases; nucleotides not matched to a gene: 10. The CDR3 has 15 amino acids. Germline assignment: CDR1 SGHVT and CDR2 SQSDAQ. Written as DNA, the CDR3 is TGTGCCAGCAGCTCCTTGGCGGGAGTAGTGGAGACCCAGTACTTC. Amino acids: CASSSLAGVVETQYF.

This clonotype was found a few times. The chain joins TRBV4-3 to TRBJ1-2, with TRBD1 as a possible D gene (5 bases). V dropped 4 bases and J dropped 6 bases, with 21 bases sitting between them. CDR3 size: 16 residues. Germline V CDR1 and CDR2: LGHNA, YSLEER. The chain's CDR3 is CASSPQDIGTLDGYTF. DNA of the CDR3: TGCGCCAGCAGCCCTCAAGATATAGGGACTCTCGATGGCTACACCTTC.

V and J are TRBV29-1 and TRBJ2-7, with D perhaps TRBD1 (5 bases). The CDR3 extends over 13 amino acids. Germline CDR1 is SQVTM and CDR2 is ANQGSEA. V was trimmed by 0 bases and J by 0 bases, leaving 6 bases between them. The CDR3 region has the DNA TGCAGCGTTGAAGATACAGGCTCCTACGAGCAGTACTTC. It translates to CSVEDTGSYEQYF.

This clonotype was seen at least ten times. The chain links TRBV6-5 to TRBJ2-1; D call uncertain. The length of the CDR3 is 17 residues. Trimming stripped 1 base from V and 0 bases from J, with 13 bases between. The V gene's germline CDR1 is MNHEY and CDR2 SVGAGI. The CDR3 spells CASSYLAGSSSYNEQFF. CDR3 bases: TGTGCCAGCAGTTACTTAGCCGGGTCTAGCTCCTACAATGAGCAGTTCTTC.

This clonotype was seen repeatedly, ten times or more. This chain connects TRBV5-1 to TRBJ2-3; TRBD2 matches at 10 bases. J lost 1 base, V lost 2 bases, and 1 base had no gene match. Germline CDR1 SGHRS, CDR2 YFSETQ. There are 15 residues in the CDR3. This CDR3 reads CASSFGLAGTDTQYF. CDR3 sequence (DNA): TGCGCCAGCAGCTTCGGACTAGCGGGCACAGATACGCAGTATTTT. The full variable domain, in which reference TRBV5-1 and TRBJ2-3 provide the parts outside the CDR3, is KAGVTQTPRYLIKTRGQQVTLSCSPISGHRSVSWYQQTPGQGLQFLFEYFSETQRNKGNFPGRFSGRQFSNSRSEMNVSTLELGDSALYLCASSFGLAGTDTQYFGPGTRLTVL.

The table lists this clonotype with a few counts. The V call is TRBV6-2 or TRBV6-3, the J call TRBJ2-1; 11 bases line up with TRBD2. J was trimmed by 7 bases and V by 0 bases; bases with no gene match: 5. The germline V gene has CDR1 MNHEY and CDR2 SVGEGT. This CDR3 region has 16 residues. CDR3 protein: CASSYSTSGSNNEQFF. The CDR3 DNA is TGTGCCAGCAGTTACTCTACTAGCGGGAGTAATAATGAGCAGTTCTTC.

The J gene is TRBJ1-3, the V gene TRBV7-6; 10 positions match TRBD1. This CDR3 contains 16 residues. The ends lost 1 base at V and 0 bases at J; junction bases unmatched: 0. Per the germline V gene, CDR1 is SGHVS and CDR2 is FNYEAQ. CDR3 region: CASSLGTGGSGNTIYF. Here the CDR3 DNA reads TGTGCCAGCAGCTTAGGGACAGGGGGCTCTGGAAACACCATATATTTT.

V usage is TRBV2 and J usage is TRBJ2-5; D perhaps matches TRBD1 (6 bases). V lost 5 bases and J lost 5, with 12 bases in between. The CDR3 extends over 13 amino acids. CDR1 SNHLY and CDR2 FYNNEI come from the germline V gene. As DNA, the CDR3 is TGTGCCAGCAGTCCACAGGGTGTCGAGACCCAGTACTTC. Amino acid sequence: CASSPQGVETQYF.

Only a few counts were recorded for this clonotype. The J gene is TRBJ2-1, the V gene TRBV7-2; possibly TRBD1 for D (5 bases). With 5 bases removed from V and 5 bases from J, the gap between germline ends came to 19 bases. Germline V gives CDR1 SGHTA, CDR2 FQGNSA. The CDR3 totals 16 residues. The CDR3 bases are TGTGCCAGCAGCACTCCCACTTGGGGCACCGACAATGAGCAGTTCTTC. Amino acid sequence: CASSTPTWGTDNEQFF.

This clonotype was detected many times. J is TRBJ1-2 and V is TRBV7-9; D unresolved. The CDR3 covers 14 residues. The V end lost 3 bases, the J end lost 1 base, and 9 bases lay between the germline ends. Germline CDR1 is SEHNR and CDR2 is FQNEAQ (reference sequence). CDR3 DNA sequence: TGTGCCAGCAGCTTTACGGGTAGTAACTATGGCTACACCTTC. This encodes CASSFTGSNYGYTF.

This clonotype turned up a few times. The chain links TRBV20-1 to TRBJ2-1; the match to TRBD2 covers 13 bases. The CDR3 totals 16 residues. Germline assignment: CDR1 DFQATT and CDR2 SNEGSKA (reference sequence). Germline trimming cut 2 bases from V and 7 bases from J; bases unmatched to any gene: 8. In DNA, the CDR3 is TGCAGTGCTAGATCCAGGACTAGCGGGAGTCTAAATGAGCAGTTCTTC. It translates to CSARSRTSGSLNEQFF.

The CDR3 nucleotides read TGCGCCAGCAGCCCAGGGACAAGACTGAGCTCCTACGAGCAGTACTTC. Translation: CASSPGTRLSSYEQYF. This chain uses TRBV4-1 with TRBJ2-7; a possible D gene is TRBD1 (6 bases). The germline V gene encodes CDR1 MGHRA and CDR2 YSYEKL. This CDR3 region has 16 residues. Trimming removed 4 bases from V and 0 bases from J, with 16 bases in between.

This clonotype came up many times. The chain joins TRBV4-1 to TRBJ2-1; D is perhaps TRBD1 or TRBD2 (6 bases each). This CDR3 contains 18 residues. The V gene lost 1 base and the J gene lost 3 bases, with 19 bases spanning the gap. Germline assignment: CDR1 MGHRA and CDR2 YSYEKL. In DNA, the CDR3 is TGCGCCAGCAGCCAAGCGCGACTGCGGGACACCTACTACAATGAGCAGTTCTTC. Translated: CASSQARLRDTYYNEQFF.

This clonotype turned up a few times. This chain joins TRBV25-1 and TRBJ2-7; no definite D call. The CDR3 runs to 13 residues. Germline values: CDR1 MGHDK, CDR2 SYGVNS. Deletions cut 3 bases from V and 7 bases from J, with 13 bases between. CDR3 residues: CASSEAVLREQYF. The CDR3 bases are TGTGCCAGCAGTGAGGCAGTACTAAGAGAGCAGTACTTC.

In this sample, this clonotype turned up many times. The chain has TRBV5-1 and TRBJ1-1; no reliable D call. The CDR3 consists of 15 residues. Trimming removed 0 bases from V and 14 bases from J, with 23 bases in between. Germline V gene sequence: CDR1 SGHRS, CDR2 YFSETQ. In DNA, the CDR3 is TGCGCCAGCAGCTTGGAAGCTGGAGGGATATTATCGTTGTTCTTT. It translates to CASSLEAGGILSLFF.

This clonotype has at least ten counts. The gene calls are TRBV12-3 or TRBV12-4 and TRBJ2-2; the match to TRBD2 covers 7 bases. The CDR3 runs to 13 residues. V was pared by 3 bases and J by 6 bases, with 1 base of the junction left unmatched. CDR3: CASSFAGAGELFF. DNA of the CDR3: TGTGCCAGCAGTTTCGCGGGAGCCGGGGAGCTGTTTTTT.

This clonotype was seen ten or more times. The chain has TRBV3-1 and TRBJ2-7; TRBD2 might be the D (6 bases). Deletions cut 0 bases from V and 2 bases from J, with 14 bases between. There are 16 residues in the CDR3. The germline gives CDR1 LGHDT, CDR2 YNNKEL (reference sequence). CDR3 DNA: TGTGCCAGCAGCCAAGATGTAGGCGGGACCCCCTACGAGCAGTACTTC. Protein sequence: CASSQDVGGTPYEQYF.

There are a few counts of this clonotype. This chain connects TRBV24-1 to TRBJ2-1; 7 bases are shared with TRBD1. The CDR3 totals 12 residues. V dropped 6 bases and J dropped 6; count of bases not matched to a gene: 1. Germline assignment: CDR1 KGHDR and CDR2 SFDVKD. The CDR3 spells CATSRDSNEQFF. DNA of the CDR3: TGTGCCACCAGTCGGGACAGCAATGAGCAGTTCTTC.

The V gene is TRBV7-2, the J gene TRBJ2-5, with 11 bases matching TRBD2. Trimming took 5 bases from V and 6 from J; bases not matched to a gene: 8. Germline CDR1 and CDR2: SGHTA and FQGNSA. The CDR3 contains 15 residues. In nucleotides, the CDR3 is TGTGCCAGCAGCCTTAGCGGGAGGGCCGAGCAGACCCAGTACTTC. Its translation is CASSLSGRAEQTQYF.

The rearrangement uses TRBV7-2 and TRBJ2-2; 14 nucleotides line up with TRBD2. After removal of 5 bases from V and 5 bases from J, the junction contained 1 base not matched to a gene. The CDR3 is 15 amino acids. The germline CDR1 and CDR2 sequences are SGHTA and FQGNSA. CDR3 sequence reads: CASSGTSGSTGELFF. In DNA form, the CDR3 reads TGTGCCAGCAGCGGGACTAGCGGGAGTACCGGGGAGCTGTTTTTT.

V usage is TRBV5-5 and J usage is TRBJ2-4; TRBD1 or TRBD2 may be the D gene (6 bases each). Germline values: CDR1 SGHKS, CDR2 YYEKEE (reference sequence). The CDR3 runs 16 residues. V lost 3 bases and J 7 bases, leaving 20 bases between the germline ends. In DNA form, the CDR3 reads TGTGCCAGCAGCTCCGACCCTACGGGGGCCGGCAACATTCAGTACTTC. This codes for CASSSDPTGAGNIQYF.

This clonotype was seen a few times. Here the CDR3 DNA reads TGCGCCAGCGCTTTCGCGGAGGTGGACTACGAGCAGTACTTC. Its translation: CASAFAEVDYEQYF. The V and J genes are TRBV5-1 and TRBJ2-7, with D possibly matching TRBD2 (5 bases). The CDR3 consists of 14 residues. Germline values: CDR1 SGHRS, CDR2 YFSETQ. Trimming pared 7 bases from V and 3 bases from J, leaving 17 bases between.

This clonotype showed up just a few times. This chain uses TRBV5-5 with TRBJ2-1, with unresolved D. The CDR3 contains 13 residues. Trimming removed 0 bases from V and 5 bases from J, with 6 bases in between. The V gene's germline CDR1 is SGHKS and CDR2 YYEKEE (reference sequence). The chain's CDR3 is CASSLARHNEQFF. The CDR3 DNA is TGTGCCAGCAGCTTGGCGCGGCACAATGAGCAGTTCTTC.

This clonotype was detected only a few times. The V gene is TRBV2, the J gene TRBJ2-7; D uncertain. Germline lookup yields CDR1 SNHLY and CDR2 FYNNEI. V was clipped by 5 bases and J by 4 bases, with 9 bases between them. The CDR3 extends over 12 amino acids. CDR3: CASSYLRYEQYF. The CDR3 coding sequence is TGTGCCAGCAGTTATCTACGTTACGAGCAGTACTTC. The entire variable domain, with the rest obtained from reference TRBV2 and TRBJ2-7, is as follows: EPEVTQTPSHQVTQMGQEVILRCVPISNHLYFYWYRQILGQKVEFLVSFYNNEISEKSEIFDDQFSVERPDGSNFTLKIRSTKLEDSAMYFCASSYLRYEQYFGPGTRLTVT.